A single sample is the source of the 8 T cell receptor beta chains below, sequenced in a study of shared clonotypes between healthy human individuals. CD45RO-negative CD8 cells positively selected for CCR7 made up the naive population, which excluded terminally differentiated effector memory CD45RA+ cells. Only in-frame clones appear in the TCRdb table, and some are missing; sequencing was by immunoSEQ multiplex PCR. The sample records about 2.1 million clones, 90% to 95% being singletons. Sequencing was performed on naive CD8+ T cells from PBMCs. These receptors came from a man between 18 and 35 years old in good health. Some clones in this sample may be carry-over from other donors' samples.

This clone was recorded only once. The rearrangement joins TRBV19 to TRBJ2-7, with a possible D match to TRBD1 (5 bases). Germline loops: CDR1 LNHDA, CDR2 SQIVND (reference sequence). The V end lost 6 bases, the J end lost 3 bases, and 15 bases lay between the germline ends. The CDR3 covers 14 residues. The CDR3: CASSGFQGNYEQYF. As DNA, the CDR3 is TGTGCCAGTAGCGGTTTTCAGGGAAACTACGAGCAGTACTTC.

The chain has TRBV7-9 and TRBJ2-7; 10 positions match TRBD2. Germline CDR1 is SEHNR and CDR2 is FQNEAQ (reference sequence). J lost 3 bases, V lost 3 bases, and 5 bases had no gene match. The CDR3 extends over 15 amino acids. CDR3 coding DNA: TGTGCCAGCAGCTTTTTAGCGGGAGGAAACTACGAGCAGTACTTC. This codes for CASSFLAGGNYEQYF.

CDR3 amino acids: CASSLALAGRDTQYF. DNA for the CDR3: TGTGCCAGCAGCTTAGCCCTAGCGGGACGAGATACGCAGTATTTT. This chain joins TRBV7-9 and TRBJ2-3; 9 bases align to TRBD2. The CDR3 contains 15 residues. Germline V gene lookup returns CDR1 SEHNR and CDR2 FQNEAQ (reference sequence). V lost 0 bases to trimming and J lost 5 bases; unmatched junction nucleotides: 3.

The chain recombines TRBV9 with TRBJ2-5; a weak D match, TRBD2 (6 bases). Germline V CDR1 and CDR2: SGDLS, YYNGEE. V shed 0 bases and J shed 8 bases, with 14 bases lying between them. The CDR3 is 14 residues long. This chain's CDR3 is CASSVGGMTDTQYF. In DNA, the CDR3 is TGTGCCAGCAGCGTAGGCGGGATGACGGATACCCAGTACTTC. The full variable domain, its missing parts supplied by reference TRBV9 and TRBJ2-5, is DSGVTQTPKHLITATGQRVTLRCSPRSGDLSVYWYQQSLDQGLQFLIQYYNGEERAKGNILERFSAQQFPDLHSELNLSSLELGDSALYFCASSVGGMTDTQYFGPGTRLLVL.

V gene TRBV27 combines with J gene TRBJ1-5; the D gene is possibly TRBD1 (5 bases). The CDR3 length is 16 residues. CDR1 is MNHEY, CDR2 SMNVEV, per germline (reference sequence). V was trimmed by 2 bases and J by 7 bases, leaving 18 bases between them. The CDR3 protein is CASSLTTSGRGQPQHF. DNA for the CDR3: TGTGCCAGCAGTTTAACTACTTCAGGGAGGGGACAGCCCCAGCATTTT.

The chain recombines TRBV19 with TRBJ1-1; no clear D gene. There are 15 residues in the CDR3. Germline V gene lookup returns CDR1 LNHDA and CDR2 SQIVND (reference sequence). Trimming took 1 base from V and 0 from J, leaving 9 bases between them. CDR3 region: CASSIVASLNTEAFF. CDR3 in DNA: TGTGCCAGTAGTATAGTTGCCAGCTTGAACACTGAAGCTTTCTTT.

J is TRBJ1-3 and V is TRBV6-1, with 8 nucleotides matching TRBD1. V trimming: 10 bases; J trimming: 4 bases; junction bases outside the gene matches: 9. The CDR3 length is 14 residues. CDR1 and CDR2 from the germline V gene are MNHNS and SASEGT. CDR3 in amino acids: CATRGQGNGNTIYF. The CDR3 nucleotides read TGTGCCACCCGAGGACAGGGAAACGGAAACACCATATATTTT.

For the CDR3, the DNA is TGTGCCAGCAGCAAAGTTCAGTGGGGAGAGACCCAGTACTTC. Amino acid sequence: CASSKVQWGETQYF. J is TRBJ2-5 and V is TRBV21-1. TRBV21-1 is given as a pseudogene. The CDR3 covers 14 residues.